This entry lists 17 T cell receptor beta chains sequenced from one sample in a study of T cells after yellow fever vaccination. Using its own MiXCR run on the 5' RACE reads, TCRdb lists one record per CDR3 protein. The sample lists 300,000 to 400,000 distinct CDR3 sequences; roughly 6.1% were seen once. The starting material was PBMCs, obtained 5 days after the yellow fever booster vaccination. Receptors were obtained from a man aged 30 to 39 who received the YFV17D yellow fever vaccine.

This chain connects TRBV6-5 to TRBJ2-7; TRBD1 aligns across 9 bases. This CDR3 has 14 amino acids. Germline V gene data show CDR1 as MNHEY and CDR2 as SVGAGI. Germline trimming cut 0 bases from V and 3 bases from J; bases unmatched to any gene: 0. This CDR3 is CASSYSTGGYEQYF. CDR3 in DNA: TGTGCCAGCAGTTACTCGACAGGGGGCTACGAGCAGTACTTC.

The chain couples TRBV19 to TRBJ2-3; tentative D call: TRBD1 (6 bases). The CDR3 extends over 16 amino acids. The ends were cut back, 3 bases at V and 0 bases at J, with 13 bases in the middle. The germline V gene has CDR1 LNHDA and CDR2 SQIVND (reference sequence). Written as DNA, the CDR3 is TGTGCCAGTAGTATCCGGACAGCGGCTAGCACAGATACGCAGTATTTT. Its protein is CASSIRTAASTDTQYF.

This clonotype appeared many times. V and J are TRBV7-9 and TRBJ1-4; no firm D call. Germline V gene sequence: CDR1 SEHNR, CDR2 FQNEAQ (reference sequence). V lost 5 bases and J lost 10, with 17 bases in between. The CDR3 is 14 amino acids. The CDR3 nucleotides read TGTGCCAGCAGCCAGATGGGCCATCCAGGAAAACTGTTTTTT. It translates to CASSQMGHPGKLFF.

This clonotype was seen repeatedly, ten times or more. This chain connects TRBV20-1 to TRBJ2-7; the D gene is possibly TRBD2 (7 bases). The CDR3 has 13 amino acids. Trimming removed 6 bases from V and 5 bases from J, with 17 bases in between. CDR1 DFQATT and CDR2 SNEGSKA come from the germline V gene (reference sequence). The CDR3 sequence: CSAEGGGFNEQYF. As DNA, the CDR3 is TGCAGTGCGGAGGGGGGAGGGTTTAACGAGCAGTACTTC.

The V call is TRBV4-1, the J call TRBJ2-3; TRBD2 is a possible D gene (6 bases). The germline V and J ends were trimmed by 5 bases and 5 bases, with 14 bases remaining between them. This CDR3 is 14 amino acids long. CDR1 and CDR2 from the germline V gene are MGHRA and YSYEKL. The CDR3 sequence: CASSDPGAKDTQYF. CDR3 coding DNA: TGCGCCAGCAGCGACCCGGGAGCCAAAGATACGCAGTATTTT.

This clonotype has ten or more counts. The chain recombines TRBV5-4 with TRBJ1-1; a weak D match, TRBD1 (6 bases). Deletions cut 2 bases from V and 11 bases from J, with 16 bases between. Germline CDR1 is SGHNT and CDR2 is YYREEE (reference sequence). The CDR3 extends over 13 amino acids. Written as DNA, the CDR3 is TGTGCCAGCAGCTTTGGTGGGGGCAAGGCGGCTTTCTTT. It encodes CASSFGGGKAAFF.

Concerning this clonotype itself: A much larger clone is a single base away; this may be a read error. The chain recombines TRBV20-1 with TRBJ2-7, with TRBD2 matching 9 bases. Germline lookup yields CDR1 DFQATT and CDR2 SNEGSKA (reference sequence). CDR3 length: 15 residues. The CDR3: CCARDPTSGSYEQYF. CDR3 coding DNA: TGCTGTGCTAGAGACCCTACTAGCGGGTCATACGAGCAGTACTTC.

The rearrangement uses TRBV4-2 and TRBJ2-7, with 12 bases identical to TRBD1. Germline trimming cut 1 base from V and 5 bases from J; bases unmatched to any gene: 6. CDR1 is LGHNA, CDR2 YNFKEQ, per germline. The CDR3 has 16 amino acids. The CDR3 here is CASSQAGTGGPHEQYF. The CDR3 DNA reads TGTGCCAGCAGCCAAGCCGGGACAGGGGGCCCCCACGAGCAGTACTTC.

This clonotype was counted between two and nine times. V usage is TRBV5-1 and J usage is TRBJ2-7; D may be TRBD1 (5 bases). The CDR3 contains 14 residues. Germline values: CDR1 SGHRS, CDR2 YFSETQ. V lost 0 bases and J lost 7, with 14 bases in between. DNA for the CDR3: TGCGCCAGCAGCTTGGGTCAGGGTTTGATGGAGCAGTACTTC. Translation: CASSLGQGLMEQYF.

The chain links TRBV29-1 to TRBJ2-6; no reliable D call. Trimming took 2 bases from V and 1 from J, leaving 6 bases between them. This CDR3 comprises 14 residues. The germline V gene has CDR1 SQVTM and CDR2 ANQGSEA. CDR3 nucleotides: TGCAGCGTTGAATCGACGTCTGGGGCCAACGTCCTGACTTTC. It translates to CSVESTSGANVLTF.

This clonotype showed up many times. The DNA of the CDR3 is TGCAGTGCTAGAGGACCGGGACAGGGGTACTACGAGCAGTACTTC. Encoded protein: CSARGPGQGYYEQYF. The chain combines TRBV20-1 with TRBJ2-7; 10 bases align to TRBD1. The length of the CDR3 is 15 residues. After removal of 1 base from V and 3 bases from J, the junction contained 6 bases not matched to a gene. Germline-derived CDR1 and CDR2 are DFQATT and SNEGSKA (reference sequence).

This clonotype was seen only a few times. The genes are TRBV4-3 and TRBJ1-1, with TRBD1 as a possible D gene (6 bases). In germline, CDR1 is LGHNA, CDR2 YSLEER. V lost 2 bases, J lost 4 bases, and 14 bases lay in between. CDR3 length equals 15 residues. CDR3 bases: TGCGCCAGCAGCCAAAGGTGGGGCAGGGGCACTGAAGCTTTCTTT. As protein: CASSQRWGRGTEAFF.

This sequence joins TRBV7-9 and TRBJ1-1; D gene unclear. The germline CDR1 and CDR2 sequences are SEHNR and FQNEAQ (reference sequence). Trimming removed 2 bases at V and 6 bases at J, with 10 bases between. The CDR3 is 13 residues long. This CDR3 reads CASSLSRYAEAFF. The CDR3 bases are TGTGCCAGCAGCTTAAGCAGGTACGCTGAAGCTTTCTTT.

This clonotype has a count of ten or more. The V call is TRBV20-1, the J call TRBJ2-7; D perhaps matches TRBD2 (6 bases). The CDR3 is made up of 14 amino acids. CDR1 and CDR2 (germline): DFQATT, SNEGSKA (reference sequence). Between the trimmed V and J ends, which lost 3 bases and 0 bases, there was a span of 12 bases. CDR3 DNA: TGCAGTGCTAGGGGGGGACCGAGCTCCTACGAGCAGTACTTC. This codes for CSARGGPSSYEQYF.

There are many counts of this clonotype. V gene TRBV15 combines with J gene TRBJ2-1; TRBD1 matches 7 bases. V dropped 0 bases and J dropped 4; count of bases not matched to a gene: 6. CDR1 and CDR2 (germline): LNHNV, YYDKDF (reference sequence). The CDR3 contains 16 residues. The CDR3 DNA follows: TGTGCCACCAGCAGAGATCCGGGGACAGAATACAATGAGCAGTTCTTC. It specifies CATSRDPGTEYNEQFF.

This clonotype was seen at least ten times. This chain uses TRBV6-5 with TRBJ2-7, with 8 bases matching TRBD2. There are 16 residues in the CDR3. V lost 1 base, J lost 4 bases, and 9 bases stayed unmatched. Germline CDR1 is MNHEY and CDR2 is SVGAGI. CDR3 amino acids: CASSYYGSGSLYEQYF. The CDR3 region has the DNA TGTGCCAGCAGTTACTACGGAAGCGGGAGCCTTTACGAGCAGTACTTC.

The rearrangement joins TRBV12-3 or TRBV12-4 to TRBJ2-7, with TRBD1 matching over 7 bases. Unmatched junction bases numbered 4, after V lost 5 bases and J lost 3 bases. The CDR3 is made up of 13 amino acids. CDR3 sequence (DNA): TGTGCCAGCAGTATGGGACAGAACTACGAGCAGTACTTC. It translates to CASSMGQNYEQYF.